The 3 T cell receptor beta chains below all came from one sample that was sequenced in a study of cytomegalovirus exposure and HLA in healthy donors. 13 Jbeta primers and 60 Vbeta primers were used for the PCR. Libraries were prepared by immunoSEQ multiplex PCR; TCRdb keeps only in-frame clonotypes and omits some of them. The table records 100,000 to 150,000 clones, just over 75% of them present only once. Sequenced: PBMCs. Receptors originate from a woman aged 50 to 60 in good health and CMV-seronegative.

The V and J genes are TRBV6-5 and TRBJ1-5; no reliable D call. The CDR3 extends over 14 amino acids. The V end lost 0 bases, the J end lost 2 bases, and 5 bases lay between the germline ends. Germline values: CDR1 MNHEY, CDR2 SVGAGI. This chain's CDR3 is CASSYSSGNQPQHF. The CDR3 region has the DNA TGTGCCAGCAGTTACTCGTCCGGCAATCAGCCCCAGCATTTT.

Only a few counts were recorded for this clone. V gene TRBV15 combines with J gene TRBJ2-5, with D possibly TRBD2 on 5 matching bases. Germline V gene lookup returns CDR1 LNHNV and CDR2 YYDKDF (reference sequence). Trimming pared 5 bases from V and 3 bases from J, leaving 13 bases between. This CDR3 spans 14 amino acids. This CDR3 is CATSPEGFEETQYF. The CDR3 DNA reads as TGTGCCACCAGCCCTGAGGGTTTCGAAGAGACCCAGTACTTC.

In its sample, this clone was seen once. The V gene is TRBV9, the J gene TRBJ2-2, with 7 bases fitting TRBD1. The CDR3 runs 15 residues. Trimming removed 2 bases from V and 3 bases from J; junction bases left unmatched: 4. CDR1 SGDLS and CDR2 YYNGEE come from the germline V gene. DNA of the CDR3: TGTGCCAGCAGCGTGACAGGGCTTGACACCGGGGAGCTGTTTTTT. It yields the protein CASSVTGLDTGELFF.